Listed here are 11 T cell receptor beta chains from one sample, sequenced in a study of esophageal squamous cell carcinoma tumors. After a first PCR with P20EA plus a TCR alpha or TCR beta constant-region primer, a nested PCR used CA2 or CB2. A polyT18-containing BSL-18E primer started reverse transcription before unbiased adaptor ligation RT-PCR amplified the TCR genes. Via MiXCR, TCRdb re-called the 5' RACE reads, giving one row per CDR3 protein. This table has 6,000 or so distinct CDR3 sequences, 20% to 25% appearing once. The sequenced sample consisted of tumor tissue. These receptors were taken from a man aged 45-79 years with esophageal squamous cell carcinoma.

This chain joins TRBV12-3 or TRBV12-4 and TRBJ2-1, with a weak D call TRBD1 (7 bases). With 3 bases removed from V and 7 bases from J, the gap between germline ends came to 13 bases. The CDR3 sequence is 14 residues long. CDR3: CASSLARGRNEQFF. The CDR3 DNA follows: TGTGCCAGCAGTTTGGCCAGGGGGAGGAATGAGCAGTTCTTC.

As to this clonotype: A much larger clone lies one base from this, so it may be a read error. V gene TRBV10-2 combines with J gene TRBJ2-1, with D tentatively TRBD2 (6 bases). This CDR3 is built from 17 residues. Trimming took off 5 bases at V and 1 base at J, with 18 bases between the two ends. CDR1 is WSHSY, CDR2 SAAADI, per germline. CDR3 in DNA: TGCGCCAGCAGTTTGACGGCTAGCGAGAGTTCCTACAATGAGCAGTTCTTC. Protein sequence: CASSLTASESSYNEQFF.

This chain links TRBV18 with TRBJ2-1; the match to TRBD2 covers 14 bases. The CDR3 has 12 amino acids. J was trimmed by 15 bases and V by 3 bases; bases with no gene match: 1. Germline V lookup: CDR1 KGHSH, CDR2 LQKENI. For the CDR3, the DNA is TGTGCCAGCTCACCGACTAGCGGGAGGGGGTTCTTC. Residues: CASSPTSGRGFF.

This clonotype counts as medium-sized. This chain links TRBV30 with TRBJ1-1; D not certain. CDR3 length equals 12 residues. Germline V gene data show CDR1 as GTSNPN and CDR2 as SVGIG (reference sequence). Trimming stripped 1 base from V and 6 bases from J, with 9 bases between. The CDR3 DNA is TGTGCCTGGAGTGGGGATGTTTCTGAAGCTTTCTTT. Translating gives CAWSGDVSEAFF.

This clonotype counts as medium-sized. CDR3 bases: TGCGCCAGCAGCCAAGAAGATTGGGGCGGCACCGGGGAGCTGTTTTTT. Protein product: CASSQEDWGGTGELFF. The V call is TRBV4-1, the J call TRBJ2-2, with D possibly matching TRBD1 (5 bases). The V end lost 0 bases, the J end lost 4 bases, and 12 bases lay between the germline ends. Germline CDR1 is MGHRA and CDR2 is YSYEKL. This CDR3 has 16 amino acids.

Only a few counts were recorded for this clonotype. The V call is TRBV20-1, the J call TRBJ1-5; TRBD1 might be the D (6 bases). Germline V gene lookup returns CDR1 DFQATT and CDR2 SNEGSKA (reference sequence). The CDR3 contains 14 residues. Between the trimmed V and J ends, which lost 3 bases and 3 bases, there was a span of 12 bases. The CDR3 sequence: CSARGAAINQPQHF. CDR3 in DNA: TGCAGTGCTAGGGGGGCAGCCATCAATCAGCCCCAGCATTTT.

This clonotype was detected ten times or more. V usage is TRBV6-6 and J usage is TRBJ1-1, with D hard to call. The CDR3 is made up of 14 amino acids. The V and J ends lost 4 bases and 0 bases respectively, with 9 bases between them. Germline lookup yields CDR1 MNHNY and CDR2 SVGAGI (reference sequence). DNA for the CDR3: TGTGCCAGCAGTTTGCCAGGCGTGAACACTGAAGCTTTCTTT. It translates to CASSLPGVNTEAFF.

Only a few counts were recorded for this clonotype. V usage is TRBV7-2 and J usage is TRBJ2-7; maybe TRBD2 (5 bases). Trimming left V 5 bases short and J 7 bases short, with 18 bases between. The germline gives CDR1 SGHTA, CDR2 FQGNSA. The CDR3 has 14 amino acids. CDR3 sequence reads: CASSQDSSGREQYF. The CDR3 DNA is TGTGCCAGCAGCCAGGACTCTTCCGGACGGGAGCAGTACTTC.

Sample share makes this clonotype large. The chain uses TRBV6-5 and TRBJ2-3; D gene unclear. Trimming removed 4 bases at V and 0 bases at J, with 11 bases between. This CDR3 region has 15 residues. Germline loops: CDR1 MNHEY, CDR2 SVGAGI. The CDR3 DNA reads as TGTGCCAGCAGTTCGGACGGTTCTAGCACAGATACGCAGTATTTT. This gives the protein CASSSDGSSTDTQYF.

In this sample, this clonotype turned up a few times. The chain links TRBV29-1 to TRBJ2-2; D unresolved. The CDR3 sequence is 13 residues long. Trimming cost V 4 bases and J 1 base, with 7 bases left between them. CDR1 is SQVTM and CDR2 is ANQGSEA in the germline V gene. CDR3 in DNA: TGCAGCGTTGCCTGGGGGAACACCGGGGAGCTGTTTTTT. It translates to CSVAWGNTGELFF.

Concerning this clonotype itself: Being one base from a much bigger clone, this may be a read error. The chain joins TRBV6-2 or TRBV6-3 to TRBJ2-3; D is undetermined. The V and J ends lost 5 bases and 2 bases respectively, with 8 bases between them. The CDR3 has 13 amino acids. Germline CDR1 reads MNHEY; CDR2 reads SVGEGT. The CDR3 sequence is CASSPDNTDTQYF. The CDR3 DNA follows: TGTGCCAGCAGTCCAGACAACACAGATACGCAGTATTTT.